This entry describes one T cell receptor (beta chain). This specimen belongs to a study of technical replicates of blood from a handful of donors. Profiling relied on immunoSEQ multiplex PCR, and the TCRdb table lists in-frame clones only, not all of them. The table records under 50,000 clones, 96% of them present only once. Germline CDR1 and CDR2: MNHNY and SVGAGI (reference sequence). The CDR3 has 14 residues. Trimming cost V 11 bases and J 2 bases; bases outside gene matches: 8. Material: T cells isolated from PBMCs. The V gene is TRBV6-6, the J gene TRBJ1-3, with 8 bases that match TRBD1. The TCR comes from a human donor in good health. The CDR3 region is CAARTGQAGNTIYF. CDR3 bases: TGTGCCGCTAGGACAGGGCAGGCTGGAAACACCATATATTTT.